This T cell receptor beta chain comes out of a study of memory CD4+ T cells and cytomegalovirus serostatus. The sort gate was single viable CD3+CD4+CD8-CD45RO+ cells for memory CD4+ T cells. Serostatus was set by detecting CMV pp150, pp28, p38, p52 IgG. Data came from immunoSEQ multiplex PCR; TCRdb stores just in-frame clones and leaves some out. The sample lists some 95,000 clones, approximately 80% occurring once. J was trimmed by 0 bases and V by 5 bases; bases with no gene match: 11. The CDR3 sequence is 16 residues long. Germline V CDR1 and CDR2: SGHRS, YFSETQ. The source material was memory CD4+ T cells from blood. The chain couples TRBV5-1 to TRBJ2-7; TRBD1 aligns across 7 bases. The sequence was collected from an adult in good health and CMV-seropositive. CDR3 bases: TGCGCCAGCAGATATCAAGGGGGCGCCGGCTCCTACGAGCAGTACTTC. This codes for CASRYQGGAGSYEQYF.